One and the same sample provided the 29 T cell receptor beta chains below, sequenced in a study of blood T cell repertoires in COVID-19. The data were produced by immunoSEQ multiplex PCR, yet TCRdb's version contains in-frame clones alone and is incomplete. This table has about 180,000 clones, roughly 81% appearing once. The sample was peripheral blood. The origin of the receptors is a woman older than 75 with COVID-19, enrolled during active disease.

This clone turned up a few times. This sequence joins TRBV27 and TRBJ1-1, with TRBD1 matching 8 bases. The J segment lost 9 bases and the V segment lost 4 bases, leaving 4 bases of the junction unmatched. CDR1 is MNHEY and CDR2 is SMNVEV in the germline V gene (reference sequence). The CDR3 extends over 12 amino acids. The CDR3 nucleotides read TGTGCCAGCAGTTCTCGGACAGGGCAAGCTTTCTTT. This codes for CASSSRTGQAFF.

The gene calls are TRBV6-2 or TRBV6-3 and TRBJ2-5; 8 bases align to TRBD1. Germline CDR1 is MNHEY and CDR2 is SVGEGT. Trimming at V came to 0 bases and at J to 2 bases, leaving 8 bases not matched to a gene. The CDR3 has 17 amino acids. The CDR3 DNA is TGTGCCAGCAGTTACTCCGACAGGGGCGGAATTCAAGAGACCCAGTACTTC. Encoded protein: CASSYSDRGGIQETQYF.

This chain uses TRBV29-1 with TRBJ2-7; TRBD1 matches 10 bases. The length of the CDR3 is 14 residues. With 5 bases clipped from V and 0 bases from J, the junction kept 4 bases outside the gene matches. In germline, CDR1 is SQVTM, CDR2 ANQGSEA. This CDR3 reads CSVRTGGDSYEQYF. DNA for the CDR3: TGCAGCGTTCGGACAGGGGGTGACTCCTACGAGCAGTACTTC.

The chain couples TRBV5-5 to TRBJ1-2, with 7 positions matching TRBD1. V shed 0 bases, J shed 8 bases, and the junction held 7 bases outside the gene matches. The germline CDR1 and CDR2 sequences are SGHKS and YYEKEE (reference sequence). The CDR3 contains 14 residues. This CDR3 reads CASSLGGTVGGYTF. The CDR3 bases are TGTGCCAGCAGCTTGGGTGGGACAGTCGGCGGCTACACCTTC.

The chain has TRBV5-4 and TRBJ2-3; 7 bases are a match to TRBD1. The CDR3 sequence is 15 residues long. V was clipped by 4 bases and J by 0 bases; unmatched bases: 5. CDR1 SGHNT and CDR2 YYREEE come from the germline V gene (reference sequence). The CDR3 here is CASSVHRGSTDTQYF. CDR3 nucleotide sequence: TGTGCCAGCAGCGTCCACAGGGGAAGCACAGATACGCAGTATTTT.

V is TRBV7-2 and J is TRBJ1-1, with D possibly TRBD1 on 6 matching bases. The CDR3 covers 14 residues. In germline, CDR1 is SGHTA, CDR2 FQGNSA. The V end was cut by 3 bases, the J end by 6 bases, with 14 bases between. The chain's CDR3 is CASSLEGGIPEAFF. The CDR3 nucleotides are TGTGCCAGCAGCTTGGAGGGGGGGATCCCTGAAGCTTTCTTT. Full variable domain (rest looked up from reference TRBV7-2 and TRBJ1-1): GAGVSQSPSNKVTEKGKDVELRCDPISGHTALYWYRQSLGQGLEFLIYFQGNSAPDKSGLPSDRFSAERTGGSVSTLTIQRTQQEDSAVYLCASSLEGGIPEAFFGQGTRLTVV.

The DNA for the CDR3 is TGTGCCACCAGCGGGGGACAGGGGGCCTCTCCGTCCACAGATACGCAGTATTTT. Protein: CATSGGQGASPSTDTQYF. The J gene is TRBJ2-3, the V gene TRBV15, with TRBD1 matching 12 bases. Germline CDR1 is LNHNV and CDR2 is YYDKDF (reference sequence). With 5 bases clipped from V and 2 bases from J, the junction kept 11 bases outside the gene matches. This CDR3 contains 18 residues.

V usage is TRBV7-6 and J usage is TRBJ2-5; a possible D gene is TRBD1 (5 bases). Germline assignment: CDR1 SGHVS and CDR2 FNYEAQ. The V end lost 5 bases, the J end lost 0 bases, and 10 bases lay between the germline ends. CDR3 size: 14 residues. The CDR3 DNA is TGTGCCAGCAGCCCTGGACACTACCAAGAGACCCAGTACTTC. This encodes CASSPGHYQETQYF. Full variable domain (rest looked up from reference TRBV7-6 and TRBJ2-5): GAGVSQSPRYKVTKRGQDVALRCDPISGHVSLYWYRQALGQGPEFLTYFNYEAQQDKSGLPNDRFSAERPEGSISTLTIQRTEQRDSAMYRCASSPGHYQETQYFGPGTRLLVL.

This sequence joins TRBV2 and TRBJ1-3; 8 bases agree with TRBD1. This CDR3 is 15 amino acids long. CDR1 and CDR2 from the germline V gene are SNHLY and FYNNEI. The V gene end was trimmed by 8 bases and the J gene end by 1 base; junction bases not matched to a gene: 7. The CDR3 DNA follows: TGTGCCAGCGGGACAGGTCCAATTTCTGGAAACACCATATATTTT. Its protein product is CASGTGPISGNTIYF.

The chain combines TRBV11-2 with TRBJ1-2, with 7 bases aligning to TRBD1. V lost 5 bases to trimming and J lost 0 bases; unmatched junction nucleotides: 6. The CDR3 loop spans 15 amino acids. Per the germline V gene, CDR1 is SGHAT and CDR2 is FQNNGV. CDR3 loop: CASSRATGSNYGYTF. The CDR3 nucleotides are TGTGCCAGCAGCCGCGCGACAGGGTCTAACTATGGCTACACCTTC. The whole variable domain, remainder taken from reference TRBV11-2 and TRBJ1-2, is EAGVAQSPRYKIIEKRQSVAFWCNPISGHATLYWYQQILGQGPKLLIQFQNNGVVDDSQLPKDRFSAERLKGVDSTLKIQPAKLEDSAVYLCASSRATGSNYGYTFGSGTRLTVV.

The chain joins TRBV5-4 to TRBJ2-5; 7 positions match TRBD1. CDR1 is SGHNT and CDR2 is YYREEE in the germline V gene (reference sequence). The J segment lost 5 bases and the V segment lost 4 bases, leaving 8 bases of the junction unmatched. CDR3 length: 14 amino acids. In DNA, the CDR3 is TGTGCCAGCAGCCCTAGACAGGGTGTCGAGACCCAGTACTTC. Protein sequence: CASSPRQGVETQYF. The full variable domain, with the rest looked up from reference TRBV5-4 and TRBJ2-5, is ETGVTQSPTHLIKTRGQQVTLRCSSQSGHNTVSWYQQALGQGPQFIFQYYREEENGRGNFPPRFSGLQFPNYSSELNVNALELDDSALYLCASSPRQGVETQYFGPGTRLLVL.

This chain links TRBV3-1 (or the pseudogene TRBV3-2) with TRBJ2-7, with TRBD1 as a possible D gene (5 bases). The germline V gene has CDR1 LGHDT and CDR2 YNNKEL (reference sequence). Trimming took off 4 bases at V and 1 base at J, with 11 bases between the two ends. This CDR3 is 14 amino acids long. The CDR3 sequence is CASSRLTASYEQYF. The CDR3 DNA follows: TGTGCCAGCAGCCGCCTGACAGCTTCCTACGAGCAGTACTTC.

The chain couples TRBV28 to TRBJ1-6, with 9 bases identical to TRBD1. V trimming: 4 bases; J trimming: 0 bases; junction bases outside the gene matches: 7. Per germline, CDR1 MDHEN and CDR2 SYDVKM. The CDR3 length is 18 residues. The DNA of the CDR3 is TGTGCCAGCAGTTCGGACAGGGGATATGGCTCCTATAATTCACCCCTCCACTTT. Its translation: CASSSDRGYGSYNSPLHF.

This clone was seen a few times. The chain combines TRBV11-2 with TRBJ2-3, with D possibly TRBD1 on 6 matching bases. The germline CDR1 and CDR2 sequences are SGHAT and FQNNGV. CDR3 length equals 16 residues. Deletions cut 5 bases from V and 2 bases from J, with 17 bases between. This CDR3 is CASSTLTGRLTDTQYF. The CDR3 DNA sequence: TGTGCCAGCAGCACTCTGACAGGTCGACTCACAGATACGCAGTATTTT.

CDR3 bases: TGTGCCAGCAGCTTAGCGAATCCGGGACAGACCTCCTATGGCTACACCTTC. Residues: CASSLANPGQTSYGYTF. The chain couples TRBV7-2 to TRBJ1-2; TRBD1 agrees at 7 bases. Germline V gene lookup returns CDR1 SGHTA and CDR2 FQGNSA. Trimming cost V 0 bases and J 4 bases; bases outside gene matches: 11. CDR3 length equals 17 residues.

The rearrangement joins TRBV11-3 to TRBJ1-1; no clear D. This CDR3 region has 14 residues. V shed 5 bases and J shed 2 bases, with 12 bases lying between them. CDR1 is SGHNT and CDR2 is YENEEA in the germline V gene. The CDR3 DNA follows: TGTGCCAGCAGCGGCGGAGTACTTAACACTGAAGCTTTCTTT. This sequence encodes CASSGGVLNTEAFF.

The J gene is TRBJ2-1, the V gene TRBV3-1 (or the pseudogene TRBV3-2); D is undetermined. Germline assignment: CDR1 LGHDT and CDR2 YNNKEL (reference sequence). The CDR3 runs 13 residues. Trimming took off 4 bases at V and 10 bases at J, with 14 bases between the two ends. CDR3: CASSPVHLLEQFF. CDR3 DNA sequence: TGTGCCAGCAGCCCTGTTCACCTTCTAGAGCAGTTCTTC.

The V gene is TRBV15, the J gene TRBJ2-5, with D tentatively TRBD1 (6 bases). V was cut by 0 bases and J by 8 bases, with 10 bases left in between. The CDR3 extends over 13 amino acids. Germline V gives CDR1 LNHNV, CDR2 YYDKDF (reference sequence). This CDR3 is CATSREGDTTQYF. CDR3 nucleotides: TGTGCCACCAGCAGAGAGGGGGACACCACCCAGTACTTC.

This chain links TRBV11-2 with TRBJ2-2; 11 bases match TRBD2. The junction had 4 bases not matched to a gene; V was cut back by 5 bases and J by 2 bases. From germline, CDR1 is SGHAT and CDR2 FQNNGV. CDR3 length equals 16 residues. The CDR3 loop reads CASSRLAGGNTGELFF. The DNA of the CDR3 is TGTGCCAGCAGCAGGCTAGCGGGAGGTAACACCGGGGAGCTGTTTTTT.

The chain combines TRBV19 with TRBJ2-2; 10 nucleotides align to TRBD1. Germline V lookup: CDR1 LNHDA, CDR2 SQIVND (reference sequence). The CDR3 runs to 16 residues. V was pared by 7 bases and J by 6 bases, with 11 bases of the junction left unmatched. The CDR3 coding sequence is TGTGCCAGTACCAGTGGGGACAGGGGAACTGCCGGGGAGCTGTTTTTT. Translation gives CASTSGDRGTAGELFF.

The chain uses TRBV2 and TRBJ2-2, with TRBD1 identical over 9 bases. V shed 3 bases and J 4 bases; nucleotides not matched to a gene: 3. Germline CDR1 SNHLY, CDR2 FYNNEI. CDR3 length: 15 amino acids. In DNA, the CDR3 is TGTGCCAGCAGTGATACAGGGGGCTTCACCGGGGAGCTGTTTTTT. It yields the protein CASSDTGGFTGELFF.

V gene TRBV6-5 combines with J gene TRBJ2-7; D gene uncertain. Germline loops: CDR1 MNHEY, CDR2 SVGAGI. The V gene lost 8 bases and the J gene lost 1 base, with 12 bases spanning the gap. The CDR3 consists of 13 residues. This CDR3 reads CASGFTVSYEQYF. The CDR3 nucleotides are TGTGCCAGCGGTTTTACAGTTTCCTACGAGCAGTACTTC.

On this clone itself: One end of the junction does not line up with germline, which may come from a read error. The chain combines TRBV6-6 with TRBJ1-2; TRBD1 matches 8 bases. This CDR3 has 13 residues. Germline loops: CDR1 MNHNY, CDR2 SVGAGI (reference sequence). The CDR3 protein is CVSSPQGAGGYTF. The CDR3 region has the DNA TGTGTCAGCAGCCCGCAGGGGGCCGGAGGCTACACCTTC.

The rearrangement uses TRBV27 and TRBJ2-7; the match to TRBD1 covers 9 bases. Germline V gene data show CDR1 as MNHEY and CDR2 as SMNVEV (reference sequence). The CDR3 spans 15 residues. J was trimmed by 3 bases and V by 8 bases; bases with no gene match: 11. DNA of the CDR3: TGTGCCAGCCTACGGAGGACAGGGGCGTTCTACGAGCAGTACTTC. Its translation: CASLRRTGAFYEQYF.

The chain joins TRBV6-6 to TRBJ1-1; tentatively, D is TRBD1 (6 bases). CDR1 and CDR2 (germline): MNHNY, SVGAGI (reference sequence). CDR3 length: 15 residues. Trimming removed 4 bases at V and 4 bases at J, with 16 bases between. The CDR3 coding sequence is TGTGCCAGCAGTTTCGGTCCAGGGGTAGGCACTGAAGCTTTCTTT. Translated: CASSFGPGVGTEAFF.

The genes are TRBV19 and TRBJ1-1; D is possibly TRBD1 (5 bases). V shed 7 bases and J shed 5 bases, with 17 bases lying between them. From germline, CDR1 is LNHDA and CDR2 SQIVND (reference sequence). CDR3 size: 14 residues. CDR3 region: CASKLSVGGTEAFF. Here the CDR3 DNA reads TGTGCCAGTAAATTATCGGTGGGGGGGACTGAAGCTTTCTTT.

The chain combines TRBV6-6 with TRBJ2-6; D unresolved. Germline loops: CDR1 MNHNY, CDR2 SVGAGI (reference sequence). Trimming took off 0 bases at V and 6 bases at J, with 3 bases between the two ends. The CDR3 length is 13 residues. This CDR3 is CASSYSQANVLTF. In DNA form, the CDR3 reads TGTGCCAGCAGTTACTCCCAGGCCAACGTCCTGACTTTC.

The chain employs TRBV2 and TRBJ2-7; 7 bases map to TRBD1. The V segment lost 4 bases and the J segment 2 bases; nucleotides outside the gene matches: 2. The CDR3 runs 13 residues. Germline V gives CDR1 SNHLY, CDR2 FYNNEI. The DNA for the CDR3 is TGTGCCAGCAGTGGACAGGGCCCCTACGAGCAGTACTTC. Translation gives CASSGQGPYEQYF.

This chain connects TRBV2 to TRBJ2-7; TRBD1 matches at 9 bases. The CDR3 totals 12 residues. CDR1 SNHLY and CDR2 FYNNEI come from the germline V gene. J was trimmed by 6 bases and V by 8 bases; bases with no gene match: 5. This CDR3 is CASGEDRGEQYF. The CDR3 coding sequence is TGTGCCAGCGGGGAGGACAGGGGCGAGCAGTACTTC.